This TCR beta chain was observed in a study of shared clonotypes between healthy human individuals. Study-wide context: The composition of the donors was a couple of women and three men aged 18 to 49.

This CDR3 contains 12 residues. Germline V gene lookup returns CDR1 GTSNPN and CDR2 SVGIG (reference sequence). V shed 2 bases and J shed 5 bases, with 9 bases lying between them. This clone has just a few counts. Generated by immunoSEQ multiplex PCR, the TCRdb table keeps only in-frame clones and is missing some. The sample shows 950,000 to 1,200,000 clones, around three quarters of them seen only once. The receptor comes from a man aged 18 to 29 in good health. Some clones in this sample may be carry-over from other donors' samples. The rearrangement links TRBV30 to TRBJ2-5; D call uncertain. Sequences were obtained from memory CD4+ T cells from PBMCs. Subset described: CD45RA-negative fraction. The chain's CDR3 is CAWSKSGETQYF. CDR3 DNA sequence: TGTGCCTGGAGTAAGTCTGGGGAGACCCAGTACTTC.